The T cell receptor (beta chain) described here comes from a study of shared clonotypes between healthy human individuals. The study ran the assay at deep level. TCRdb's copy holds only in-frame clones and misses some; the assay was immunoSEQ multiplex PCR. The data show about 1.5 million clones, 95% to 99% seen once. This clone has just one count. This CDR3 has 16 residues. The V end was cut by 1 base, the J end by 0 bases, with 10 bases between. Looked up from germline, CDR1 is SGHDN and CDR2 is FVKESK. The sequence came from a man younger than 40 in good health. Material: naive CD4+ T cells sorted from blood. The sample's subset: CD45RA+ positively selected. V is TRBV14 and J is TRBJ2-1; D call uncertain. For the CDR3, the DNA is TGTGCCAGCAGCCAAGGTTTCCGGAGCTCCTACAATGAGCAGTTCTTC. It yields the protein CASSQGFRSSYNEQFF.